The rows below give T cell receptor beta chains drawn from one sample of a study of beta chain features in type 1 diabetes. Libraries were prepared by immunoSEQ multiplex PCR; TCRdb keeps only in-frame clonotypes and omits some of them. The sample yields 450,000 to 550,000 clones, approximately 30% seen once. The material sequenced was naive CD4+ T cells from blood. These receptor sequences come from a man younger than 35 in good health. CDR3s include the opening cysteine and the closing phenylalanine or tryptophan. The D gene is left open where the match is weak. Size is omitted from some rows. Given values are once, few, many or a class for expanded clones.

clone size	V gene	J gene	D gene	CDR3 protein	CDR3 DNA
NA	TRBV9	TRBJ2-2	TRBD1	CASSAGTGKTGELFF	TGTGCCAGCAGCGCCGGGACAGGGAAGACCGGGGAGCTGTTTTTT
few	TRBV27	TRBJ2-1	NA	CASSRAASGRNEQFF	TGTGCCAGCAGCCGCGCCGCTAGTGGTCGCAATGAGCAGTTCTTC
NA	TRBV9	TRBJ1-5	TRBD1	CASSGQGSNQPQHF	TGTGCCAGCAGCGGACAGGGGTCCAATCAGCCCCAGCATTTT
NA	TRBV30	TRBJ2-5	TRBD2	CAGTPGTSQETQYF	TGTGCCGGGACCCCCGGGACTAGCCAAGAGACCCAGTACTTC
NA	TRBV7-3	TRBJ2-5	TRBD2	CASSALAGGPLETQYF	TGTGCCAGCAGCGCCCTAGCGGGAGGGCCTTTAGAGACCCAGTACTTC
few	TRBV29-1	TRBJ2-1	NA	CSITGTPNYNEQFF	TGCAGCATCACCGGGACACCGAACTACAATGAGCAGTTCTTC
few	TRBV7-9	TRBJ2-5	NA	CASSAGLTQETQYF	TGTGCCAGCAGCGCAGGACTGACTCAAGAGACCCAGTACTTC
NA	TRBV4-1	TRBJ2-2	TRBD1	CAAGRGSNTGELFF	TGCGCCGCTGGCAGGGGGTCGAACACCGGGGAGCTGTTTTTT
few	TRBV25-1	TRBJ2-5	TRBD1	CASSEPSGQPKETQYF	TGTGCCAGCAGTGAACCCTCGGGACAGCCTAAAGAGACCCAGTACTTC
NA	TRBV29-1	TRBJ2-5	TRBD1	CSVEDPDRGWQETQYF	TGCAGCGTTGAAGATCCGGACAGGGGGTGGCAAGAGACCCAGTACTTC
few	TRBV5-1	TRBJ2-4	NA	CASSLEPGIGLNIQYF	TGCGCCAGCAGCTTGGAGCCAGGGATCGGCCTAAACATTCAGTACTTC
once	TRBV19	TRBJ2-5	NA	CASSIRPKLTQYF	TGTGCCAGTAGTATTAGGCCCAAGCTGACCCAGTACTTC
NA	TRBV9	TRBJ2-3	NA	CASSVARSTDTQYF	TGTGCCAGCAGCGTAGCAAGGAGCACAGATACGCAGTATTTT
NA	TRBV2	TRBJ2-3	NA	CASSRTDTQYF	TGTGCCAGTAGTAGGACAGATACGCAGTATTTT
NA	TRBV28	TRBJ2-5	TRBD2	CATTLGAGVLMETQYF	TGTGCCACAACCTTAGGAGCGGGAGTCTTAATGGAGACCCAGTACTTC
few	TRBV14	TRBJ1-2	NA	CASSPGRGGYTF	TGTGCCAGCAGCCCCGGGAGAGGGGGCTACACCTTC
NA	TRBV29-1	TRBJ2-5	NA	CSVEEWRPQETQYF	TGCAGCGTTGAAGAATGGAGGCCCCAAGAGACCCAGTACTTC
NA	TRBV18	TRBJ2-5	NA	CASSPGRGEETQYF	TGTGCCAGCTCACCTGGACGGGGCGAGGAGACCCAGTACTTC
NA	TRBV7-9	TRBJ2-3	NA	CASSQGWADTQYF	TGTGCCAGCAGTCAGGGCTGGGCAGATACGCAGTATTTT
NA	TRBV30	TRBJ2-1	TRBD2	CAGSVLGGPTSGRGNEQFF	TGTGCCGGGAGTGTATTAGGGGGCCCGACTAGCGGGAGAGGGAATGAGCAGTTCTTC
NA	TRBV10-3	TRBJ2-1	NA	CAISSSVSSYNEQFF	TGTGCCATCAGTTCTAGCGTGAGCTCCTACAATGAGCAGTTCTTC
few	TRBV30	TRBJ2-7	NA	CAWRRDGPSYEQYF	TGTGCCTGGAGGAGGGACGGACCCTCCTACGAGCAGTACTTC
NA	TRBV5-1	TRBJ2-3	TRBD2	CASSGGSGADTQYF	TGCGCCAGCAGCGGCGGGAGTGGGGCAGATACGCAGTATTTT
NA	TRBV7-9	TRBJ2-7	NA	CASTSETPGEQYF	TGTGCCAGCACCTCAGAAACTCCGGGCGAGCAGTACTTC
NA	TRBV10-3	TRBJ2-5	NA	CAISEVGAPWGTQYF	TGTGCCATCAGTGAAGTTGGGGCGCCCTGGGGGACCCAGTACTTC
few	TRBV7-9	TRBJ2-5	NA	CASSLSFKNQYF	TGTGCCAGCAGCTTATCATTCAAAAACCAGTACTTC
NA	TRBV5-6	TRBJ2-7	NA	CASSLRDTSYEQYF	TGTGCCAGCAGCCTCCGGGACACGTCCTACGAGCAGTACTTC
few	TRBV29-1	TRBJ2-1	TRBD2	CSVVLAVSSYNEQFF	TGCAGCGTTGTTCTAGCGGTGAGCTCCTACAATGAGCAGTTCTTC
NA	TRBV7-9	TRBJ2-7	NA	CASSSTGAGEQYF	TGTGCCAGCAGCTCAACCGGGGCGGGAGAGCAGTACTTC
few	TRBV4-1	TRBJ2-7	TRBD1	CASSQEGYRDRAYEQYF	TGCGCCAGCAGCCAAGAAGGATACCGGGACAGGGCCTACGAGCAGTACTTC
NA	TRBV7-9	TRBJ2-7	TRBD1	CASSLSGQLYEQYF	TGTGCCAGCAGCTTGTCGGGACAGCTCTACGAGCAGTACTTC
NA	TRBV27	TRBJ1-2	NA	CASTYEGPGYTF	TGTGCCAGCACCTACGAAGGGCCTGGCTACACCTTC
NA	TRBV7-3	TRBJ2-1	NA	CASSLADHYNEQFF	TGTGCCAGCAGCTTAGCGGACCACTACAATGAGCAGTTCTTC
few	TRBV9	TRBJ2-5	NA	CASSPREGDPGETQYF	TGTGCCAGCAGCCCTAGAGAGGGGGACCCTGGGGAGACCCAGTACTTC
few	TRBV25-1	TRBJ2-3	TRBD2	CASSEGRLAMTDTQYF	TGTGCCAGCAGTGAAGGCCGACTAGCGATGACAGATACGCAGTATTTT
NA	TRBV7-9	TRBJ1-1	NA	CASSSSVYTEAFF	TGTGCCAGCAGCTCTAGTGTATACACTGAAGCTTTCTTT
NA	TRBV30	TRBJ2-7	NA	CAWSVQGRYEQYF	TGTGCCTGGAGTGTACAAGGGCGGTACGAGCAGTACTTC
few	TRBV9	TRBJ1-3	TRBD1	CASSTRTGPGNTIYF	TGTGCCAGCAGCACCCGGACAGGTCCAGGAAACACCATATATTTT
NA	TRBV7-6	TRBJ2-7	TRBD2	CASSFRLAGAYEQYF	TGTGCCAGCAGCTTCAGACTAGCCGGAGCCTACGAGCAGTACTTC
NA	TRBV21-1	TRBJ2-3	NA	CASSNGLSLAAPTDTQYF	TGTGCCAGCAGCAATGGACTCAGTCTAGCGGCACCCACAGATACGCAGTATTTT
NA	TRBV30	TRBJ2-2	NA	CAWADSNTGELFF	TGTGCCTGGGCGGACAGTAACACCGGGGAGCTGTTTTTT
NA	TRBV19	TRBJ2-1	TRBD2	CASSMYPSGRVDEQFF	TGTGCCAGTAGTATGTACCCTAGCGGGAGGGTCGATGAGCAGTTCTTC
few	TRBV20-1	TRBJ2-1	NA	CSASPSREQFF	TGCAGTGCTAGCCCCTCGCGAGAGCAGTTCTTC
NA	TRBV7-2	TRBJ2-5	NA	CASSSPGSQETQYF	TGTGCCAGCAGCTCCCCGGGGAGCCAAGAGACCCAGTACTTC
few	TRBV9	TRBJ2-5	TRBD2	CASSVDLAGGRETQYF	TGTGCCAGCAGCGTAGATTTAGCGGGAGGAAGGGAGACCCAGTACTTC
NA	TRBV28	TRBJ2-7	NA	CASSYSLGNEQYF	TGTGCCAGCAGTTATTCACTAGGCAACGAGCAGTACTTC
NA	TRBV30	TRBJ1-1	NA	CAWSVGTTSEAFF	TGTGCCTGGAGTGTTGGGACAACCTCTGAAGCTTTCTTT